Listed here is a single T cell receptor beta chain. This clonotype was observed a handful of times. It has no known antigen specificity. No per-base quality is available; no much larger clone lies one base away. The approximately 40 donors, aged roughly 6 to 95 years, were systemically healthy Caucasian individuals from Russia. Each donor gave ten milliliters of peripheral blood, drawn into EDTA-treated Vacutainer tubes. PBMCs were isolated by Ficoll-Paque density-gradient centrifugation, with at least 7 million obtained per sample. Total RNA was extracted from PBMCs with Trizol reagent, with at least 5 micrograms obtained per sample. Naive CD45RAhigh/CD27high T cell percentages were measured by flow cytometry on a PBMC aliquot from every donor. The germline V gene yields SGHRS for CDR1 and YFSETQ for CDR2. Including cysteine and phenylalanine, the CDR3 has 16 amino acids. Only the CDR3 portion is preserved as DNA: 48 bases, with reading frame beginning at the first base. Germline trimming: 3 bases from V, 2 bases from J; junction bases outside gene matches: 8.

Library method: 5' RACE. Sequenced using an Illumina HiSeq 2500. A second roughly 6 to 12 cycle PCR used a sample-barcoded 5' primer and a J-beta primer mix. A unique molecular identifier was introduced onto each TCR beta cDNA molecule by a template-switch 5' adaptor carrying 12 random nucleotides. Each sample yielded at least 3 million CDR3-containing paired-end reads. First-strand cDNA was synthesized from all RNA with the Mint cDNA synthesis kit, primed by a TRBC-specific oligonucleotide. Following uracil-DNA glycosylase treatment, all cDNA underwent a first 18-cycle PCR with the universal primers M1SS and BC2_uni_R. Turning to the authors' computational methods: For normalization, 1 million high-quality reads were randomly selected from each sample, with every read carrying a distinct molecular identifier. Reads with shared molecular identifiers were discarded instead of being binned into consensus sequences. MiTCR, with a Q25 quality threshold and the strictest error-elimination algorithm, was used for CDR3 identification, clonotype clustering and error correction. A nonparametric unseen species model with Euler transformation was used to estimate lower-bound total TCR beta diversity. Starting from the raw public reads, TCRdb applied fastp trimming at Q25, assembled clones with MiXCR and retained in-frame beta chains. Each record represents a unique CDR3 protein, reported with the most common genes and DNA among its rows. What appears here as the V and J calls and clone size reflects TCRdb's work, not the paper's. The sample records roughly 930,000 distinct CDR3 sequences, roughly 48% of which are singletons. Jointly, the top ten make up about an eighth of the sample.

This sample was included in a study of blood T cells in healthy people across ages (dated by TCRdb to the mid-2010s). Background for the entire study: In model experiments, roughly one uniquely barcoded TCR beta cDNA molecule per two T cells was captured by template switching. Using deep sequencing normalized with unique cDNA molecular identifiers, the study measured how TCR beta repertoire diversity changes with age. The donors were divided into four age groups: young (average around 17 years), middle-aged (roughly 40), aged (approximately 62) and long-lived (about 80). Donors of different ages were randomly distributed across sequencing lanes to avoid experimental bias. The study analyzed two additional independent replicas of 1 million unique cDNA reads from the same blood draw for two donors, one aged 18 to 30 and one aged 80 or older.

Overall study outcomes, separate from this receptor: Compared with the aged group, more naive CD4+ T cells, fewer expanded clones and increased TCR diversity were shown by the long-lived group, suggesting age selection. Conclusive comparison of naive and antigen-experienced compartments was prevented by the profiling of bulk unsorted PBMCs. Observed TCR beta diversity per million T cells fell roughly linearly with age, and a significant reduction was already apparent by age around 40. Estimates of total diversity based on one million sequenced T cells were considered lower bounds and underestimates. Observed TCR beta diversity correlated strongly with the percentage of naive T cells measured by flow cytometry. Because donor CMV infection status was unknown, age-related changes in expanded clonotypes were potentially confounded.

Input material: blood. The V and J segments used are TRBV5-1 and TRBJ2-3; 8 nucleotides in the junction match TRBD1. This receptor was taken from a man younger than 45 in good health. The CDR3 has the sequence CASSSRDRPDTDTQYF. The DNA sequence is TGCGCCAGCAGCTCCCGGGACAGGCCCGACACAGATACGCAGTATTTT.